These 31 T cell receptor beta chains share one sample of origin, sequenced in a study of cytomegalovirus exposure and HLA in healthy donors. Profiled with immunoSEQ multiplex PCR; TCRdb holds only in-frame clones, not every one. The sample contains fewer than 200,000 clones, roughly 80% of which appear only once. Sequencing used PBMCs. Receptors were obtained from a woman under 30 in good health and CMV-seropositive.

The chain combines TRBV2 with TRBJ2-7; 7 bases line up with TRBD1. The junction had 4 bases not matched to a gene; V was cut back by 5 bases and J by 6 bases. The germline V gene has CDR1 SNHLY and CDR2 FYNNEI. The CDR3 loop spans 12 amino acids. The CDR3 region is CASSLGQSEQYF. CDR3 nucleotides: TGTGCCAGCAGTTTGGGACAGAGCGAGCAGTACTTC.

The chain recombines TRBV18 with TRBJ2-3; D is undetermined. The CDR3 loop spans 15 amino acids. CDR1 and CDR2 (germline): KGHSH, LQKENI. V was clipped by 6 bases and J by 1 base, with 14 bases between them. CDR3 sequence: CASSPSTPGTDTQYF. CDR3 nucleotides: TGTGCCAGCTCCCCTTCCACGCCGGGCACAGATACGCAGTATTTT.

This clone showed up many times. This sample includes further DNA sequences coding for the same CDR3. The chain is built from TRBV9 and TRBJ1-2; no clear D. Germline CDR1 is SGDLS and CDR2 is YYNGEE. The CDR3 has 13 residues. With 0 bases removed from V and 2 bases from J, the gap between germline ends came to 5 bases. CDR3 in DNA: TGTGCCAGCAGCGTAGACAGAAACTATGGCTACACCTTC. Its protein product is CASSVDRNYGYTF.

In this sample, this clone turned up once. The CDR3 nucleotides are TGTGCCAGCAGTGAAGAGAGGGGGCAAGGCTACAATGAGCAGTTCTTC. Protein sequence: CASSEERGQGYNEQFF. The V call is TRBV2, the J call TRBJ2-1; 7 bases line up with TRBD1. CDR3 length equals 16 residues. Germline lookup yields CDR1 SNHLY and CDR2 FYNNEI. The J segment lost 3 bases and the V segment lost 1 base, leaving 6 bases of the junction unmatched.

The chain combines TRBV5-1 with TRBJ2-1; D is undetermined. The CDR3 loop spans 13 amino acids. The germline V gene encodes CDR1 SGHRS and CDR2 YFSETQ. Trimming removed 4 bases at V and 9 bases at J, with 14 bases between. CDR3 amino acids: CASSALSASEQFF. In DNA form, the CDR3 reads TGCGCCAGCAGCGCCCTCAGCGCCTCTGAGCAGTTCTTC.

The rearrangement uses TRBV6-5 and TRBJ1-6; no clear D gene. Germline V gene lookup returns CDR1 MNHEY and CDR2 SVGAGI. This CDR3 is 14 amino acids long. The germline V and J ends were trimmed by 6 bases and 6 bases, with 12 bases remaining between them. This chain's CDR3 is CASSGNPINSPLHF. As DNA, the CDR3 is TGTGCCAGCAGCGGGAACCCGATTAATTCACCCCTCCACTTT.

The chain has TRBV7-7 and TRBJ2-1; TRBD1 matches at 10 bases. The germline CDR1 and CDR2 sequences are SSHAT and FNYEAQ (reference sequence). The CDR3 runs to 15 residues. Trimming at V came to 5 bases and at J to 6 bases, leaving 7 bases not matched to a gene. CDR3 in DNA: TGTGCCAGCAGCCCCAGGGACAGGGGTTTCAATGAGCAGTTCTTC. It yields the protein CASSPRDRGFNEQFF.

This clone was detected a few times. The chain joins TRBV6-4 to TRBJ2-6, with TRBD1 as a possible D gene (6 bases). CDR1 is MRHNA and CDR2 is SNTAGT in the germline V gene. This CDR3 is built from 11 residues. V lost 6 bases, J lost 15 bases, and 12 bases lay in between. The CDR3 loop is CASRTGSGLTF. CDR3 nucleotides: TGTGCCAGCAGAACAGGGTCGGGCCTGACTTTC.

The V gene is TRBV4-3, the J gene TRBJ2-1, with D maybe TRBD2 (7 bases). Germline V CDR1 and CDR2: LGHNA, YSLEER. Trimming cost V 1 base and J 9 bases, with 10 bases left between them. This CDR3 is 13 amino acids long. CDR3 sequence (DNA): TGCGCCAGCAGCCAAGGGGGGGGCAGTGAGCAGTTCTTC. Translation gives CASSQGGGSEQFF.

A single count supports this clone. The chain carries TRBV4-1 and TRBJ1-6; a weak D match, TRBD1 (5 bases). The CDR3 is 15 residues long. The germline CDR1 and CDR2 sequences are MGHRA and YSYEKL. The V end lost 0 bases, the J end lost 9 bases, and 12 bases lay between the germline ends. The CDR3 nucleotides are TGCGCCAGCAGCCAAGAAGAGGGCGGGACTTCACCCCTCCACTTT. This gives the protein CASSQEEGGTSPLHF.

This sequence joins TRBV6-1 and TRBJ1-3; D gene uncertain. The germline V and J ends were trimmed by 5 bases and 0 bases, with 11 bases remaining between them. This CDR3 is built from 15 residues. Germline assignment: CDR1 MNHNS and CDR2 SASEGT. CDR3 bases: TGTGCCAGCAGTCCCCCCGGGTCCTCTGGAAACACCATATATTTT. This gives the protein CASSPPGSSGNTIYF.

The chain is built from TRBV7-9 and TRBJ2-5; 11 bases match TRBD1. The V gene's germline CDR1 is SEHNR and CDR2 FQNEAQ (reference sequence). The junction had 3 bases not matched to a gene; V was cut back by 3 bases and J by 3 bases. This CDR3 spans 15 amino acids. The CDR3 DNA sequence: TGTGCCAGCAGCTTCAGGACAGGGGGCGAAGAGACCCAGTACTTC. Translation: CASSFRTGGEETQYF.

The J gene is TRBJ2-1, the V gene TRBV5-1, with 9 bases fitting TRBD2. V lost 0 bases and J lost 10; bases outside the gene matches: 8. This CDR3 has 15 residues. Per the germline V gene, CDR1 is SGHRS and CDR2 is YFSETQ. The CDR3 spells CASSLVGGGAREQFF. CDR3 coding DNA: TGCGCCAGCAGCTTGGTTGGCGGGGGGGCAAGAGAGCAGTTCTTC.

The chain recombines TRBV9 with TRBJ1-2; no firm D call. V was trimmed by 0 bases and J by 6 bases, leaving 15 bases between them. The CDR3 length is 15 residues. CDR1 and CDR2 from the germline V gene are SGDLS and YYNGEE. The CDR3 is CASSVGLRGIDGYTF. The DNA of the CDR3 is TGTGCCAGCAGCGTAGGACTAAGAGGGATAGATGGCTACACCTTC. Supplemented by reference TRBV9 and TRBJ1-2, the full variable domain reads DSGVTQTPKHLITATGQRVTLRCSPRSGDLSVYWYQQSLDQGLQFLIQYYNGEERAKGNILERFSAQQFPDLHSELNLSSLELGDSALYFCASSVGLRGIDGYTFGSGTRLTVV.

J is TRBJ1-1 and V is TRBV29-1; 8 nucleotides match TRBD1. CDR3 size: 14 residues. Germline CDR1 and CDR2: SQVTM and ANQGSEA. V lost 4 bases to trimming and J lost 5 bases; unmatched junction nucleotides: 9. The CDR3 loop reads CSVGTGLLDTEAFF. The CDR3 DNA follows: TGCAGCGTTGGGACAGGGCTACTAGATACTGAAGCTTTCTTT. The whole variable domain, remainder taken from reference TRBV29-1 and TRBJ1-1, is SAVISQKPSRDICQRGTSLTIQCQVDSQVTMMFWYRQQPGQSLTLIATANQGSEATYESGFVIDKFPISRPNLTFSTLTVSNMSPEDSSIYLCSVGTGLLDTEAFFGQGTRLTVV.

This clone was recorded once. J is TRBJ2-2 and V is TRBV9; 12 bases line up with TRBD2. This CDR3 has 16 residues. V shed 4 bases, J shed 6 bases, and the junction held 7 bases outside the gene matches. Germline CDR1 reads SGDLS; CDR2 reads YYNGEE. The CDR3 region has the DNA TGTGCCAGCAGCACAACTAGCGGGGGGCTTTCCGGGGAGCTGTTTTTT. This codes for CASSTTSGGLSGELFF. Using reference TRBV9 and TRBJ2-2 for the parts outside the CDR3, the full variable domain is DSGVTQTPKHLITATGQRVTLRCSPRSGDLSVYWYQQSLDQGLQFLIQYYNGEERAKGNILERFSAQQFPDLHSELNLSSLELGDSALYFCASSTTSGGLSGELFFGEGSRLTVL.

The rearrangement links TRBV2 to TRBJ2-5; 7 nucleotides agree with TRBD2. Germline values: CDR1 SNHLY, CDR2 FYNNEI. The CDR3 is 14 amino acids. V was pared by 4 bases and J by 5 bases, with 7 bases of the junction left unmatched. The CDR3 bases are TGTGCCAGCAGTGTTGGACTAGATTTGGAGACCCAGTACTTC. Amino acids: CASSVGLDLETQYF.

This clone was seen just once. This chain connects TRBV7-6 to TRBJ2-3; 8 bases line up with TRBD1. CDR1 is SGHVS and CDR2 is FNYEAQ in the germline V gene. Trimming at V came to 5 bases and at J to 4 bases, leaving 11 bases not matched to a gene. This CDR3 is 16 amino acids long. The CDR3 DNA follows: TGTGCCAGCAGCCCCACCCGGCAGGGGGCCTCAGATACGCAGTATTTT. Translated, it gives CASSPTRQGASDTQYF. The full variable domain, its missing parts supplied by reference TRBV7-6 and TRBJ2-3, is GAGVSQSPRYKVTKRGQDVALRCDPISGHVSLYWYRQALGQGPEFLTYFNYEAQQDKSGLPNDRFSAERPEGSISTLTIQRTEQRDSAMYRCASSPTRQGASDTQYFGPGTRLTVL.

The chain has TRBV4-3 and TRBJ1-5; TRBD1 is a possible D gene (5 bases). Germline V lookup: CDR1 LGHNA, CDR2 YSLEER. This CDR3 comprises 15 residues. The V and J ends lost 5 bases and 1 base respectively, with 12 bases between them. Here the CDR3 DNA reads TGCGCCAGCAGCTTCAGTCGACAGAGCAATCAGCCCCAGCATTTT. Protein product: CASSFSRQSNQPQHF.

This clone was found once. The rearrangement links TRBV5-4 to TRBJ1-3; D is undetermined. Trimming shortened V by 0 bases and J by 1 base, and 5 bases separated the two germline ends. Germline assignment: CDR1 SGHNT and CDR2 YYREEE (reference sequence). The CDR3 has 14 residues. CDR3: CASSLGGSGNTIYF. In nucleotides, the CDR3 is TGTGCCAGCAGCTTGGGAGGATCTGGAAACACCATATATTTT.

This chain links TRBV6-5 with TRBJ1-6; D gene ambiguous. Trimming pared 4 bases from V and 6 bases from J, leaving 13 bases between. Germline-derived CDR1 and CDR2 are MNHEY and SVGAGI. There are 15 residues in the CDR3. The CDR3: CASSLPTGSNSPLHF. Written as DNA, the CDR3 is TGTGCCAGCAGTTTGCCGACCGGGTCTAATTCACCCCTCCACTTT.

The chain employs TRBV5-8 and TRBJ1-6; tentatively, D is TRBD1 (6 bases). The CDR3 runs to 14 residues. The germline V and J ends were trimmed by 2 bases and 7 bases, with 10 bases remaining between them. The germline CDR1 and CDR2 sequences are SGHTS and YDEGEE. CDR3 nucleotide sequence: TGTGCCAGCAGCTTAGGGCAGGGGAATTCACCCCTCCACTTT. This translates into CASSLGQGNSPLHF.

The gene calls are TRBV2 and TRBJ2-1; D is uncertain. Germline V gene sequence: CDR1 SNHLY, CDR2 FYNNEI. The V and J ends lost 1 base and 5 bases respectively, with 3 bases between them. The length of the CDR3 is 12 residues. Here the CDR3 reads CASSEGDNEQFF. Written as DNA, the CDR3 is TGTGCCAGCAGTGAAGGAGACAATGAGCAGTTCTTC.

The CDR3 bases are TGTGCCAGCAACCCCCTAGCATCAGATACGCAGTATTTT. It encodes CASNPLASDTQYF. This sequence joins TRBV6-5 and TRBJ2-3, with D perhaps TRBD2 (5 bases). CDR1 and CDR2 (germline): MNHEY, SVGAGI. The CDR3 sequence is 13 residues long. V dropped 7 bases and J dropped 4 bases, with 12 bases sitting between them.

This clone was recorded once. This chain uses TRBV4-1 with TRBJ2-7, with 7 positions matching TRBD2. The germline V gene encodes CDR1 MGHRA and CDR2 YSYEKL. This CDR3 has 15 residues. Trimming took 4 bases from V and 1 from J; bases not matched to a gene: 7. The CDR3 loop reads CASSPVPGGSYEQYF. Here the CDR3 DNA reads TGCGCCAGCAGCCCCGTCCCGGGGGGTTCCTACGAGCAGTACTTC.

The chain is built from TRBV6-5 and TRBJ2-2; D gene uncertain. The ends were cut back, 5 bases at V and 3 bases at J, with 10 bases in the middle. This CDR3 has 14 amino acids. Germline CDR1 MNHEY, CDR2 SVGAGI. CDR3 DNA sequence: TGTGCCAGCAGTCGTGACATCTACACCGGGGAGCTGTTTTTT. Translated: CASSRDIYTGELFF.

V is TRBV9 and J is TRBJ1-2; 7 bases line up with TRBD1. Per the germline V gene, CDR1 is SGDLS and CDR2 is YYNGEE. The trim removed 4 bases at V and 8 bases at J, leaving 8 bases unmatched. This CDR3 comprises 13 residues. CDR3 loop: CASSRPGTDGYTF. CDR3 in DNA: TGTGCCAGCAGCAGACCCGGGACAGACGGCTACACCTTC.

This chain connects TRBV9 to TRBJ1-1; the D gene is possibly TRBD1 (5 bases). The ends were cut back, 4 bases at V and 4 bases at J, with 14 bases in the middle. The germline V gene encodes CDR1 SGDLS and CDR2 YYNGEE. CDR3 length: 14 amino acids. For the CDR3, the DNA is TGTGCCAGCAGCAAACCGACCGGGGGCACTGAAGCTTTCTTT. It encodes CASSKPTGGTEAFF.

The chain employs TRBV6-1 and TRBJ2-3; D is possibly TRBD2 (6 bases). The CDR3 runs to 13 residues. Trimming took off 7 bases at V and 4 bases at J, with 12 bases between the two ends. The germline V gene has CDR1 MNHNS and CDR2 SASEGT. CDR3 in amino acids: CASIGRGADTQYF. The CDR3, as DNA: TGTGCCAGCATTGGGCGGGGAGCAGATACGCAGTATTTT.

The J gene is TRBJ1-5, the V gene TRBV2; D gene unclear. Deletions cut 2 bases from V and 7 bases from J, with 15 bases between. The CDR3 loop spans 15 amino acids. Germline CDR1 SNHLY, CDR2 FYNNEI. CDR3 nucleotide sequence: TGTGCCAGCAGTGAAACGGAGATAGTTTACCAGCCCCAGCATTTT. It is translated as CASSETEIVYQPQHF.

This clone was seen more than once but under ten times. The chain couples TRBV7-9 to TRBJ1-1, with D possibly TRBD1 on 5 matching bases. Germline CDR1 SEHNR, CDR2 FQNEAQ (reference sequence). V was clipped by 3 bases and J by 5 bases, with 10 bases between them. This CDR3 is 13 amino acids long. CDR3: CASSFVRDTEAFF. The CDR3 DNA reads TGTGCCAGCAGCTTCGTCAGGGATACTGAAGCTTTCTTT.